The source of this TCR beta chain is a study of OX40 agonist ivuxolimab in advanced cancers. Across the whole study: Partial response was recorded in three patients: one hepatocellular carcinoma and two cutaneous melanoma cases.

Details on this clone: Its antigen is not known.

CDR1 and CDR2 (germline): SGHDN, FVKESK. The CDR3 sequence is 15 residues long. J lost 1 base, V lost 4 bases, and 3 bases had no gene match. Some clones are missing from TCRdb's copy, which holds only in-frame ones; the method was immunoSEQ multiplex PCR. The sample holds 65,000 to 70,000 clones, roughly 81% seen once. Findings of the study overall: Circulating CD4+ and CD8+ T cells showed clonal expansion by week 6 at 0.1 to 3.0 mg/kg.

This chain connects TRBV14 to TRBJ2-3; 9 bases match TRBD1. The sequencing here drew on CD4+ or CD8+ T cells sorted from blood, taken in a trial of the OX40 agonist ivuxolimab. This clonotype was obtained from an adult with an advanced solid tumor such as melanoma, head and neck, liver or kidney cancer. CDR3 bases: TGTGCCAGCAGCCGACAGGGGGTACGCACAGATACGCAGTATTTT. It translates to CASSRQGVRTDTQYF. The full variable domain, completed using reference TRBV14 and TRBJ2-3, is EAGVTQFPSHSVIEKGQTVTLRCDPISGHDNLYWYRRVMGKEIKFLLHFVKESKQDESGMPNNRFLAERTGGTYSTLKVQPAELEDSGVYFCASSRQGVRTDTQYFGPGTRLTVL.